This T cell receptor beta chain was found in a study of PD-1 blockade in classical Hodgkin lymphoma. Study observations and caveats: Prior to therapy, complete responders displayed diversity much like that of newly diagnosed patients.

The patients all showed relapse after autologous stem cell transplantation, while their brentuximab vedotin exposure varied. Assay used: immunoSEQ multiplex PCR; TCRdb lists only in-frame clones, some missing. The sample contains around 40,000 clones, 76% of which appear only once. As to this clone: Antigen: not known.

The receptor's source is a human donor with classical Hodgkin lymphoma. The source material was peripheral blood mononuclear cells (PBMCs), sampled at baseline.

The CDR3 loop is CASSEGTGRRKLFF. CDR3 DNA sequence: TGTGCCAGCAGTGAGGGGACAGGGAGGCGAAAACTGTTTTTT. V gene TRBV6-1 combines with J gene TRBJ1-4; 9 nucleotides align to TRBD1. There are 14 residues in the CDR3. CDR1 is MNHNS and CDR2 is SASEGT in the germline V gene. V was pared by 3 bases and J by 10 bases, with 6 bases of the junction left unmatched.